Here is one TCR beta chain with its context. Its cognate antigen is unknown. This sample was taken from a study of T cell responses to AZD1222 COVID-19 vaccine. General study points: Along spike, vaccine-associated CD4 TCRs were found throughout, with dominance at 160-218 and 743-854.

The CDR3 is 13 amino acids. V was shortened by 10 bases and J by 3 bases, with 13 bases between the two germline ends. Germline CDR1 MNHEY, CDR2 SVGAGI. The data were produced by immunoSEQ multiplex PCR, yet TCRdb's version contains in-frame clones alone and is incomplete. Among more than 150,000 clones listed, 90% to 95% were seen once. The receptor's source is an adult who received the AZD1222 COVID-19 vaccine. This sample comprised peripheral blood, obtained 28 days after the second AZD1222 dose. The chain couples TRBV6-5 to TRBJ1-5, with D perhaps matching TRBD1 (6 bases). The CDR3 DNA reads as TGTGCCACCTCGGACAGTTACAATCAGCCCCAGCATTTT. This sequence encodes CATSDSYNQPQHF.